Each of the 11 T cell receptor beta chains below was sequenced from the same sample in a study of identical twins. TCRdb re-called the 5' RACE reads through MiXCR, storing one row per CDR3 protein. The sample records 430,000 or so distinct CDR3 sequences, about 24% being singletons. The data were also submitted as part of a second study, on T cells expressing NK-cell markers.

Sequences were obtained from CD4+ T cells sorted from blood. The receptors here all came from a woman between 18 and 30 years old in good health.

The chain has TRBV15 and TRBJ2-5; D is tentatively TRBD1 or TRBD2 (6 bases each). The CDR3 is 14 residues long. The V and J ends lost 4 bases and 3 bases respectively, with 12 bases between them. Germline V gives CDR1 LNHNV, CDR2 YYDKDF (reference sequence). The CDR3 bases are TGTGCCACCAGCACCGGACAGCGGGAAGAGACCCAGTACTTC. Protein sequence: CATSTGQREETQYF.

V gene TRBV6-5 combines with J gene TRBJ2-2; unclear D gene. This CDR3 region has 15 residues. Germline V CDR1 and CDR2: MNHEY, SVGAGI. The V end lost 2 bases, the J end lost 6 bases, and 13 bases lay between the germline ends. CDR3 sequence: CASSYVVLSAGELFF. The CDR3 DNA follows: TGTGCCAGCAGTTACGTCGTACTTTCGGCCGGGGAGCTGTTTTTT.

V and J are TRBV2 and TRBJ2-7; 10 positions match TRBD1. The CDR3 runs to 17 residues. The V segment lost 10 bases and the J segment 3 bases; nucleotides outside the gene matches: 18. Germline assignment: CDR1 SNHLY and CDR2 FYNNEI. The CDR3 is CATRRDRGPSRIYEQYF. The CDR3 DNA reads TGTGCCACTAGGAGGGACAGGGGCCCCTCGAGAATCTACGAGCAGTACTTC.

V is TRBV29-1 and J is TRBJ1-1; 9 positions match TRBD1. Trimming at V came to 6 bases and at J to 7 bases, leaving 6 bases not matched to a gene. The CDR3 spans 12 residues. Germline CDR1 and CDR2: SQVTM and ANQGSEA. CDR3 DNA: TGCAGCGTGGAGGGACAGGGATTTGAAGCTTTCTTT. Protein sequence: CSVEGQGFEAFF.

The V call is TRBV25-1, the J call TRBJ2-6; D possibly corresponds to TRBD2 (5 bases). Germline assignment: CDR1 MGHDK and CDR2 SYGVNS. This CDR3 has 14 amino acids. V dropped 8 bases and J dropped 0 bases, with 8 bases sitting between them. CDR3 nucleotides: TGTGCCAGCGATGGGAGCTCTGGGGCCAACGTCCTGACTTTC. The encoded protein is CASDGSSGANVLTF.

This clonotype has a handful of counts. This chain joins TRBV29-1 and TRBJ2-7; D perhaps matches TRBD1 (7 bases). From germline, CDR1 is SQVTM and CDR2 ANQGSEA. V lost 2 bases, J lost 0 bases, and 14 bases lay in between. This CDR3 has 15 amino acids. This CDR3 reads CSVEFARGDSYEQYF. CDR3 in DNA: TGCAGCGTTGAATTTGCCAGGGGGGACTCCTACGAGCAGTACTTC.

The gene calls are TRBV11-3 and TRBJ2-7; 8 nucleotides line up with TRBD1. The CDR3 length is 16 residues. J gave up 4 bases and V 5 bases, and 13 bases lay outside the gene matches. CDR1 is SGHNT, CDR2 YENEEA, per germline. The CDR3 region is CASSDPLRQGMYEQYF. The CDR3 DNA reads TGTGCCAGCAGCGACCCCCTCAGACAGGGGATGTACGAGCAGTACTTC.

This clonotype was observed a handful of times. The gene calls are TRBV2 and TRBJ1-1; 10 bases align to TRBD1. Germline trimming cut 8 bases from V and 4 bases from J; bases unmatched to any gene: 13. There are 16 residues in the CDR3. Germline V gene lookup returns CDR1 SNHLY and CDR2 FYNNEI. CDR3: CASSRGQGFLSTEAFF. In DNA, the CDR3 is TGTGCCAGCTCAAGGGGACAGGGGTTTCTGAGCACTGAAGCTTTCTTT.

This clonotype has just a few counts. This rearrangement joins TRBV6-5 to TRBJ1-1; D uncertain. The CDR3 extends over 14 amino acids. The germline CDR1 and CDR2 sequences are MNHEY and SVGAGI. Trimming stripped 4 bases from V and 5 bases from J, with 14 bases between. For the CDR3, the DNA is TGTGCCAGCAGTTCGTCGAGAACTGGGACTGAAGCTTTCTTT. Protein product: CASSSSRTGTEAFF.

The J gene is TRBJ2-5, the V gene TRBV6-5; possibly TRBD1 for D (5 bases). From germline, CDR1 is MNHEY and CDR2 SVGAGI. V was cut by 1 base and J by 2 bases, with 11 bases left in between. The CDR3 covers 15 residues. The CDR3 nucleotides are TGTGCCAGCAGTTACTTATCGACAGCGCAAGAGACCCAGTACTTC. Its translation is CASSYLSTAQETQYF.

The rearrangement uses TRBV5-1 and TRBJ2-1, with 11 positions matching TRBD1. J lost 5 bases, V lost 1 base, and 5 bases had no gene match. Germline CDR1 reads SGHRS; CDR2 reads YFSETQ. The CDR3 spans 16 residues. Here the CDR3 DNA reads TGCGCCAGCAGCTTGATGGGACAGGGGGAAAACAATGAGCAGTTCTTC. Translated: CASSLMGQGENNEQFF. Supplemented by reference TRBV5-1 and TRBJ2-1, the full variable domain reads KAGVTQTPRYLIKTRGQQVTLSCSPISGHRSVSWYQQTPGQGLQFLFEYFSETQRNKGNFPGRFSGRQFSNSRSEMNVSTLELGDSALYLCASSLMGQGENNEQFFGPGTRLTVL.